Listed below are T cell receptor beta chains from one sample, sequenced in a study of blood T cell repertoires in COVID-19. Data came from immunoSEQ multiplex PCR; TCRdb stores just in-frame clones and leaves some out. The sample carries over 250,000 clones, 88% recorded once. The sequenced sample was peripheral blood. Every receptor here comes from a man in his 60s who had recovered from COVID-19. Each CDR3 is given with its conserved first and last residue. A D gene is named only where the DNA matches it firmly. The listing skips clone size in some rows; elsewhere it reads once, few, many or a size class.

>TRBJ1-6|TRBD1|NA|TRBV27
TGTGCCAGCTCCTACAGGGGGGATTCACCCCTCCACTTT
CASSYRGDSPLHF
>TRBJ1-5|NA|NA|TRBV15
TGTGCCACCAGCACCCACTACTCCGTAACAGGGAAATATCAGCCCCAGCATTTT
CATSTHYSVTGKYQPQHF
>TRBJ1-1|NA|NA|TRBV5-8
TGTGCCAGCAGCTTGGGGCTAGCGAACACTGAAGCTTTCTTT
CASSLGLANTEAFF
>TRBJ2-3|TRBD2|NA|TRBV4-2
TGTGCCAGCAGCCAGGTGACTAGCGGGGGGGGTACAGATACGCAGTATTTT
CASSQVTSGGGTDTQYF
>TRBJ2-7|NA|NA|TRBV12-3/TRBV12-4
TGTGCCAGCAGTTTCGCTATCGAGCAGTACTTC
CASSFAIEQYF
>TRBJ1-1|TRBD1|once|TRBV3-1/TRBV3-2
TGTGCCAGCAGCCTCCGACAGGGTGGCACTGAAGCTTTCTTT
CASSLRQGGTEAFF
>TRBJ1-2|NA|NA|TRBV21-1
TGTGCCAGCAGCAAAGCGCGCGGATTAATAGCTAACTATGGCTACACCTTC
CASSKARGLIANYGYTF
>TRBJ1-2|NA|NA|TRBV7-2
TGTGCCAGCAGCCGTGGCGGGTCTAACTATGGCTACACCTTC
CASSRGGSNYGYTF
>TRBJ2-7|TRBD1|NA|TRBV5-1
TGCGCCAGCAGCTCCGGGACAGGATTCACCTACGAGCAGTACTTC
CASSSGTGFTYEQYF
>TRBJ1-2|TRBD1|NA|TRBV19
TGTGCCAGTAGTATAGATTTTGGGACAGGGCCCCATGGCTACACCTTC
CASSIDFGTGPHGYTF
>TRBJ1-1|NA|once|TRBV4-2
TGTGCCAGCAGCCGCGAGAGCCTCGCCCCATTTGAAGCTTTCTTT
CASSRESLAPFEAFF
>TRBJ2-1|NA|NA|TRBV5-1
TGCGCCAGCAGCTTGACCGGGGACGGACTACAGAGGCAGTTCTTC
CASSLTGDGLQRQFF
>TRBJ1-1|NA|NA|TRBV12-3/TRBV12-4
TGTGCCAGCAGTTTAGCGCAACAGGGAGAAGCTTTCTTT
CASSLAQQGEAFF
>TRBJ1-6|TRBD1|NA|TRBV12-5
TGTGCTAGTGGCCCACGGGACAGGGGAGAATCACCCCTCCACTTT
CASGPRDRGESPLHF
>TRBJ2-1|NA|NA|TRBV19
TGTGCCAGTAGTATAGTGGCAGGGACCTACAATGAGCAGTTCTTC
CASSIVAGTYNEQFF
>TRBJ2-1|NA|NA|TRBV5-4
TGTGCCAGCAGCTTGGACAGGGTTACCTACAATGAGCAGTTCTTC
CASSLDRVTYNEQFF
>TRBJ1-2|NA|NA|TRBV7-2
TGTGCCAGCAGCTTACGACTAACCGGTGGCTACACCTTC
CASSLRLTGGYTF
>TRBJ1-5|NA|few|TRBV12-3/TRBV12-4
TGTGCCAGCAGTTTGCAGGGTGGACAGCCCCAGCATTTT
CASSLQGGQPQHF
>TRBJ1-3|NA|NA|TRBV7-2
TGTGCCAGCAGCTTGGAGGACAGCCTCTTCTCTGGAAACACCATATATTTT
CASSLEDSLFSGNTIYF
>TRBJ2-7|TRBD2|NA|TRBV7-9
TGTGCCAGCAGCTCCAGACTAGCTCTTTCCTACGAGCAGTACTTC
CASSSRLALSYEQYF
>TRBJ2-2|NA|NA|TRBV5-4
TGTGCCAGCAAGGCTAGGGGAACCGGGGAGCTGTTTTTT
CASKARGTGELFF
>TRBJ2-1|TRBD1|NA|TRBV7-2
TGTGCCAGCAGCTTAACGACAGGGGGCTGGGTTGAGCAGTTCTTC
CASSLTTGGWVEQFF
>TRBJ2-1|TRBD2|NA|TRBV19
TGTGCCAGTAGTCCTAGACTAGCGGGGGGCCGGAATGAGCAGTTCTTC
CASSPRLAGGRNEQFF
>TRBJ1-2|TRBD1|NA|TRBV24-1
TGTGCCACCAGGGCAGGGGGAAACTATGGCTACACCTTC
CATRAGGNYGYTF
>TRBJ1-1|TRBD1|NA|TRBV5-1
TGCGCCAGCAGCTCTAGGACAGGGGGTTCATCGGGCCGGAACACTGAAGCTTTCTTT
CASSSRTGGSSGRNTEAFF
>TRBJ2-7|TRBD1|NA|TRBV6-2/TRBV6-3
TGTGCCAGCAGCTTACGAGGTCTGGGACAGGGGGTCGGGACCTACGAGCAGTACTTC
CASSLRGLGQGVGTYEQYF
>TRBJ1-1|NA|NA|TRBV25-1
TGTGCCAGCAGTGAATATCTGGGGGCCACTGAAGCTTTCTTT
CASSEYLGATEAFF
>TRBJ2-7|NA|NA|TRBV18
TGTGCCAGCTCCGCGGATATAGTAACCTACGAGCAGTACTTC
CASSADIVTYEQYF
>TRBJ1-5|NA|NA|TRBV30
TGTGCCTGGACATCTCGGTTAGGGAGGAATCAGCCCCAGCATTTT
CAWTSRLGRNQPQHF
>TRBJ2-3|TRBD2|NA|TRBV12-5
TGTGCTAGTGGTTTGGTACTTCCGCGGGGGGATATCCTCACAGATACGCAGTATTTT
CASGLVLPRGDILTDTQYF
>TRBJ2-7|NA|NA|TRBV7-2
TGTGCCAGCAGCTCGGACACCTCCTACGAGCAGTACTTC
CASSSDTSYEQYF
>TRBJ2-6|NA|NA|TRBV10-1
TGCGCCAGCGGCAAACAGGATAGTATTAAATCTGGGGCCAACGTCCTGACTTTC
CASGKQDSIKSGANVLTF
>TRBJ2-3|NA|NA|TRBV18
TGTGCCAGCTCACCCGGAGGGGGCAGCGTAGATACGCAGTATTTT
CASSPGGGSVDTQYF
>TRBJ2-5|TRBD2|NA|TRBV12-3/TRBV12-4
TGTGCCACCAGCGGGGGGGAACCGGAGACCCAGTACTTC
CATSGGEPETQYF
>TRBJ2-7|NA|NA|TRBV6-2/TRBV6-3
TGTGCCAGCAGTTACGGGGGCTTATACTACGAGCAGTACTTC
CASSYGGLYYEQYF
>TRBJ1-2|NA|NA|TRBV2
TGTGCCAGCAGTGAATGGGGGCTAGAAGTTGGCTACACCTTC
CASSEWGLEVGYTF
>TRBJ1-2|NA|NA|TRBV9
TGTGCCACCACGGGGATCGGTGGCTACACCTTC
CATTGIGGYTF
>TRBJ2-5|TRBD1|once|TRBV9
TGTGCCAGCAGCCCGACAGGGGCCTCGCACATAGAGACCCAGTACTTC
CASSPTGASHIETQYF
>TRBJ1-1|NA|NA|TRBV27
TGTGCCAGCAGTTTATCATCTCAGGCCCCGAACACTGAAGCTTTCTTT
CASSLSSQAPNTEAFF
>TRBJ2-7|TRBD1|NA|TRBV13
TGTGCCAGCAGCGACCGGGACAGACACTCCTACGAGCAGTACTTC
CASSDRDRHSYEQYF
>TRBJ2-7|TRBD1|NA|TRBV6-2/TRBV6-3
TGTGCCAGCAGTCAGCCCGACAGGGGTTACTCCTACGAGCAGTACTTC
CASSQPDRGYSYEQYF
>TRBJ2-7|NA|NA|TRBV2
TGTGCCAGCAGTGTGACGGGGAGCTCCTACGAGCAGTACTTC
CASSVTGSSYEQYF
>TRBJ1-1|TRBD1|NA|TRBV5-8
TGTGCCAGCAGCTTGTGGAGGGGGCCCATGAACACTGAAGCTTTCTTT
CASSLWRGPMNTEAFF
>TRBJ2-4|TRBD2|NA|TRBV10-3
TGTGCCACTTCACTAGCGGGGGGTTCCAAAAACATTCAGTACTTC
CATSLAGGSKNIQYF
>TRBJ2-7|NA|NA|TRBV6-5
TGTGCCAGCAGTTACTCGAGGCTAGCAAGGGAGCAGTACTTC
CASSYSRLAREQYF
>TRBJ2-1|TRBD2|once|TRBV7-2
TGTGCCAGCAGCTTAGCCTTAACTAGCGGGGGCCTCAATGAGCAGTTCTTC
CASSLALTSGGLNEQFF
>TRBJ1-5|NA|NA|TRBV4-1
TGCGCCAGCAGCCATAGCAGTAGCAATCAGCCCCAGCATTTT
CASSHSSSNQPQHF
>TRBJ1-3|NA|NA|TRBV7-9
TGTGCCAGCAGCTTAGTCCCCGCACTCTCTGGAAACACCATATATTTT
CASSLVPALSGNTIYF
>TRBJ1-1|NA|NA|TRBV4-2
TGTGCCAGCAGCCTAGGTCCAGGGGAGACTGAAGCTTTCTTT
CASSLGPGETEAFF
>TRBJ2-2|TRBD2|NA|TRBV9
TGTGCCAGCAGCGTAGTAGGGACTAGCGCTATAGGGGAGCTGTTTTTT
CASSVVGTSAIGELFF
>TRBJ2-1|NA|NA|TRBV7-8
TGTGCCAGCAGCTATAGTCGCGGTAATGAGCAGTTCTTC
CASSYSRGNEQFF
>TRBJ2-3|TRBD2|NA|TRBV6-5
TGTGCCAGCAGTTACCGGGAGGCAGATACGCAGTATTTT
CASSYREADTQYF
>TRBJ2-2|TRBD2|NA|TRBV4-2
TGTGCCAGCAGCCAAGGACTAGCGGGGGGGTACACCGGGGAGCTGTTTTTT
CASSQGLAGGYTGELFF
>TRBJ1-1|TRBD1|NA|TRBV7-2
TGTGCCAGCAGCTTATCAGGGGGCGGAGGCACTGAAGCTTTCTTT
CASSLSGGGGTEAFF
>TRBJ2-5|TRBD1|NA|TRBV3-1/TRBV3-2
TGTGCCAGCAGCCAACTCCCGGGACAGGGGGAGACCCAGTACTTC
CASSQLPGQGETQYF
>TRBJ1-5|NA|NA|TRBV4-2
TGTGCCAGCAGCCAGGGGCGGGGGCCCCAGCATTTT
CASSQGRGPQHF
>TRBJ2-7|NA|few|TRBV2
TGTGCCAGCAGTCGACAGAGCATAAGCTCCTACGAGCAGTACTTC
CASSRQSISSYEQYF